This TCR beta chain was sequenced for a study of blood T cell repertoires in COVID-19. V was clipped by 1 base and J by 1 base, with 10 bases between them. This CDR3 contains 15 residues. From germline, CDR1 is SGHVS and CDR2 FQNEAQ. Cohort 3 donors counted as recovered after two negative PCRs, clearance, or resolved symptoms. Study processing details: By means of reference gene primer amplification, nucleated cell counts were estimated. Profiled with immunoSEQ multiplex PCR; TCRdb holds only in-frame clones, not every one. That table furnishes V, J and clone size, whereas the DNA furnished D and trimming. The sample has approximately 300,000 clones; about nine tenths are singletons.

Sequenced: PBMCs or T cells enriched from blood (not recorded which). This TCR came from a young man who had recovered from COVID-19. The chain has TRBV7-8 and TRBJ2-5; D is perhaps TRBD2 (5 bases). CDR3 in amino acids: CASSLDMGSQETQYF. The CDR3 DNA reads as TGTGCCAGCAGCTTAGATATGGGGAGCCAAGAGACCCAGTACTTC.